The clone carrying this T cell receptor beta chain was picked up one time. This sample was included in a study of blood T cell repertoires in COVID-19. Study-wide background: COVID-19 samples from acute and convalescent phases originated in the United States, Italy and Spain. Nucleic acid was either cDNA or gDNA, and it came from T cells, B-cell-depleted T cells, or PBMCs.

This CDR3 region has 17 residues. Per the germline V gene, CDR1 is LGHNT and CDR2 is FRNRAP. After removal of 0 bases from V and 6 bases from J, the junction contained 9 bases not matched to a gene. In the authors' methods: Amplification of reference gene primers was used by the study to estimate nucleated cell counts. Profiled with immunoSEQ multiplex PCR; TCRdb holds only in-frame clones, not every one. V and J calls plus clone size are reproduced from that table; the DNA served to infer D and trimming. The profile covers around 150,000 clones, with 80% to 90% appearing a single time and less than 3% taken by the ten largest.

This receptor was identified in a man aged 60 to 75 with acute or convalescent COVID-19. Material: peripheral blood. The chain has TRBV12-5 and TRBJ2-1; TRBD2 matches 9 bases. The CDR3 here is CASGLVIRRGGPNEQFF. CDR3 DNA: TGTGCTAGTGGTTTGGTAATAAGGCGGGGGGGCCCCAATGAGCAGTTCTTC. Complete variable domain (other parts from reference TRBV12-5 and TRBJ2-1): DARVTQTPRHKVTEMGQEVTMRCQPILGHNTVFWYRQTMMQGLELLAYFRNRAPLDDSGMPKDRFSAEMPDATLATLKIQPSEPRDSAVYFCASGLVIRRGGPNEQFFGPGTRLTVL.